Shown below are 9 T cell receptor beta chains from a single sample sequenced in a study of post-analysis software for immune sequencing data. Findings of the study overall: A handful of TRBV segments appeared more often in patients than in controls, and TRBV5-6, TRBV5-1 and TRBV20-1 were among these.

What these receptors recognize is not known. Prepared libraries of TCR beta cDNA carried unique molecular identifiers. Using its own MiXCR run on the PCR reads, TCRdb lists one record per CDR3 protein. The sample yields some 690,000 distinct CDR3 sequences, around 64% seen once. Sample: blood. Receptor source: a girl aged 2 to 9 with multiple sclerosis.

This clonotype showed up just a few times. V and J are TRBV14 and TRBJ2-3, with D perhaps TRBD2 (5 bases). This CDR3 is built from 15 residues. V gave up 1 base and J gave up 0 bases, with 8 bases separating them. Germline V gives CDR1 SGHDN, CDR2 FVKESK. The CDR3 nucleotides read TGTGCCAGCAGCCAAGCACGGGGTAGCACAGATACGCAGTATTTT. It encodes CASSQARGSTDTQYF.

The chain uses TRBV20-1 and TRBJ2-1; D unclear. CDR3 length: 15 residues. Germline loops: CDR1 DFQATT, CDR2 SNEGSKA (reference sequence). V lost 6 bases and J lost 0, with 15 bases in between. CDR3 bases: TGCAGTGCGACGTCTTACTCAATCTCCTACAATGAGCAGTTCTTC. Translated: CSATSYSISYNEQFF.

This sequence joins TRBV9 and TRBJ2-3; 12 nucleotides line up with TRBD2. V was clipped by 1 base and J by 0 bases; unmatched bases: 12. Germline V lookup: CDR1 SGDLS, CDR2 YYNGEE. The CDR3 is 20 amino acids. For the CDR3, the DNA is TGTGCCAGCAGCGTACGGGACCTTCTAGCGGGGGGGTATAGCACAGATACGCAGTATTTT. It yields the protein CASSVRDLLAGGYSTDTQYF.

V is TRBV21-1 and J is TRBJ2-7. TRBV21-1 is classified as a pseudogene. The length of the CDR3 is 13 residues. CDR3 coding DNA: TGTGCCATCTCCAAGAGGGACTCCTACGAGCAGTACTTC. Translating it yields CAISKRDSYEQYF.

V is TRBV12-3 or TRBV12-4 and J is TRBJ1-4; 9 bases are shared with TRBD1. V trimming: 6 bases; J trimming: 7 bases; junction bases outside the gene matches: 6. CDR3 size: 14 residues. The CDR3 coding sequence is TGTGCCAGCAGCCAGACAGGGGGTGGTGAAAAACTGTTTTTT. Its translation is CASSQTGGGEKLFF.

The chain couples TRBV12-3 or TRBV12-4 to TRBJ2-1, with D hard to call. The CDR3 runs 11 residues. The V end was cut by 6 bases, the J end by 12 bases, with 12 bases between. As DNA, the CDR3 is TGTGCCAGCAGGTTTCTAGTGGGGCAGTTCTTC. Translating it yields CASRFLVGQFF.

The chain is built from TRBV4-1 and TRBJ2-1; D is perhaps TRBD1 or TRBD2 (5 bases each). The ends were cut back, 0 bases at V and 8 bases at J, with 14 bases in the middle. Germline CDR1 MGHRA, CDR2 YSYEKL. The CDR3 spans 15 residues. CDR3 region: CASSQDPGLQDEQFF. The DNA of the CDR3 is TGCGCCAGCAGCCAAGATCCGGGGCTGCAAGATGAGCAGTTCTTC.

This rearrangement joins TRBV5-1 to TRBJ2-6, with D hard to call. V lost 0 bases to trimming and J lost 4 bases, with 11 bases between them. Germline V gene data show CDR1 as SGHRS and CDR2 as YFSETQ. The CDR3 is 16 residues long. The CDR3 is CASSLDGSLGANVLTF. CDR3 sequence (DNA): TGCGCCAGCAGCTTGGACGGTTCTCTGGGGGCCAACGTCCTGACTTTC.

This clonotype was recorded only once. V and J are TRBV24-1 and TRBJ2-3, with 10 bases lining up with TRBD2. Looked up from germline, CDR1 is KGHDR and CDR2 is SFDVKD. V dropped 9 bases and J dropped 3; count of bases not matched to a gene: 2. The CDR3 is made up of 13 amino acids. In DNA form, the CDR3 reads TGTGCCACCGCGGGACTAGCGACAGATACGCAGTATTTT. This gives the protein CATAGLATDTQYF.